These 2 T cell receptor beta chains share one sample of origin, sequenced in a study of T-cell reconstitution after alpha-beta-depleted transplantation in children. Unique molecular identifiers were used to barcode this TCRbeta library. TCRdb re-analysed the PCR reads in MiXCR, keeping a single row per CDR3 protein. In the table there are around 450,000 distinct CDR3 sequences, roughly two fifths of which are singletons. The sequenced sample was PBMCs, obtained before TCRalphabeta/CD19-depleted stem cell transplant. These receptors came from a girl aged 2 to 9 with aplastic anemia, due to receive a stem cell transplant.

The CDR3 sequence is CSAWDSTTGEQYF. DNA for the CDR3: TGCAGTGCTTGGGACTCGACTACGGGAGAGCAGTACTTC. This chain connects TRBV20-1 to TRBJ2-7, with D possibly matching TRBD2 (6 bases). The length of the CDR3 is 13 residues. Germline V gene lookup returns CDR1 DFQATT and CDR2 SNEGSKA (reference sequence). V lost 5 bases to trimming and J lost 7 bases, with 18 bases between them.

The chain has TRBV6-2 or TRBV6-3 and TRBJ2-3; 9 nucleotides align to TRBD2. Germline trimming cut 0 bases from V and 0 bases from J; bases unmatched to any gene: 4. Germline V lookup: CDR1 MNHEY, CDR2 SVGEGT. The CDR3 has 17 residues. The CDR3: CASSYSISGRSTDTQYF. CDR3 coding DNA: TGTGCCAGCAGTTACTCGATTAGCGGGAGAAGCACAGATACGCAGTATTTT.